This T cell receptor beta chain was sequenced during a study of graft-versus-host responses after intestinal transplantation. About the study: Tacrolimus and steroids were given for 2 to 4 years to all recipients after anti-thymocyte globulin induction.

The study, taken as a whole, reports: Early after transplant, HvG declines were associated with peak levels of circulating GvH clones.

As to this clone: Its antigen remains unidentified.

Produced via immunoSEQ multiplex PCR; TCRdb's table is partial and in-frame only. This repertoire shows about 130,000 clones, around 90% found once; its top ten account for 0.19%. The TCR was taken from a human donor who received an intestinal transplant. This specimen was unstimulated CD4+ T cells sorted from spleen or lymph node cells, taken before intestinal transplant.

The CDR3 DNA is TGTGCCAGCAGCCTAACAAGACTAGCGGGTGCCTACAATGAGCAGTTCTTC. Translating gives CASSLTRLAGAYNEQFF. The chain has TRBV5-6 and TRBJ2-1; TRBD2 aligns across 10 bases. This CDR3 is 17 amino acids long. V was clipped by 4 bases and J by 2 bases; unmatched bases: 9. Germline loops: CDR1 SGHDT, CDR2 YYEEEE.